The 4 T cell receptor beta chains below were found in one sample sequenced in a study of identical twins. TCRdb processed the 5' RACE reads anew with MiXCR; each CDR3 protein has one entry. This sample has more than 400,000 distinct CDR3 sequences; nearly 15% occur once, and the top ten carry roughly 0.42%. This same sample was also part of a study on yellow fever vaccine responses in identical twins.

The source material was CD4+ T cells sorted from blood. The receptors here all came from a woman aged 18-30 years in good health.

This chain links TRBV7-8 with TRBJ1-2, with TRBD1 matching over 8 bases. CDR3 length equals 15 residues. Trimming removed 4 bases from V and 4 bases from J; junction bases left unmatched: 8. Germline V gene data show CDR1 as SGHVS and CDR2 as FQNEAQ. As DNA, the CDR3 is TGTGCCAGCAGCTACAGCGGACAGGGCGGCTATGGCTACACCTTC. This translates into CASSYSGQGGYGYTF.

This sequence joins TRBV7-9 and TRBJ2-1, with 8 bases that match TRBD2. J lost 9 bases, V lost 6 bases, and 7 bases had no gene match. This CDR3 has 13 residues. The germline gives CDR1 SEHNR, CDR2 FQNEAQ (reference sequence). The CDR3 region has the DNA TGTGCCAGCAGGGGACTAGTAGCGTTTGAGCAGTTCTTC. It codes for CASRGLVAFEQFF.

This clonotype has just a few counts. The chain uses TRBV20-1 and TRBJ1-1; D gene unclear. Trimming left V 1 base short and J 7 bases short, with 7 bases between. The CDR3 has 11 amino acids. Germline lookup yields CDR1 DFQATT and CDR2 SNEGSKA (reference sequence). The CDR3 region has the DNA TGCAGTGCTAGAGGGCAGCTTGAAGCTTTCTTT. Translation: CSARGQLEAFF.

This clonotype appeared a few times. J is TRBJ2-5 and V is TRBV19, with TRBD2 matching over 7 bases. The CDR3 spans 14 residues. Unmatched junction bases numbered 5, after V lost 3 bases and J lost 4 bases. From germline, CDR1 is LNHDA and CDR2 SQIVND (reference sequence). This CDR3 is CASSIWWGGETQYF. The CDR3 DNA follows: TGTGCCAGTAGTATTTGGTGGGGGGGAGAGACCCAGTACTTC.